One sample yielded the 21 T cell receptor beta chains listed below, sequenced in a study of T cell clones after liver transplantation. The assay was immunoSEQ multiplex PCR, and TCRdb's table has in-frame clones only and misses some. The profile shows 20,000 to 25,000 clones, around three quarters of them singletons. The source was CD4+ T cells from blood, collected before liver transplant. The receptors shown here come from a human donor who received a liver transplant.

The gene calls are TRBV10-1 and TRBJ2-2; D is unclear. CDR1 is WNHNN, CDR2 SYGVQD, per germline (reference sequence). The CDR3 sequence is 12 residues long. V lost 6 bases and J lost 2, with 4 bases in between. As DNA, the CDR3 is TGCGCCAGCAGGACTAACACCGGGGAGCTGTTTTTT. Protein: CASRTNTGELFF.

On this clone itself: Other DNA variants within this sample encode the same CDR3. The V call is TRBV14, the J call TRBJ2-2, with 8 bases lining up with TRBD2. The V segment lost 2 bases and the J segment 4 bases; nucleotides outside the gene matches: 3. CDR3 size: 15 residues. CDR1 and CDR2 (germline): SGHDN, FVKESK. In DNA form, the CDR3 reads TGTGCCAGCAGCCAATCAAGCGGGGGCACCGGGGAGCTGTTTTTT. Encoded protein: CASSQSSGGTGELFF.

The gene calls are TRBV7-9 and TRBJ2-3; D is possibly TRBD2 (5 bases). CDR1 and CDR2 (germline): SEHNR, FQNEAQ (reference sequence). The V gene lost 5 bases and the J gene lost 11 bases, with 14 bases spanning the gap. The CDR3 has 12 residues. Here the CDR3 reads CASSVDSRLQYF. The DNA for the CDR3 is TGTGCCAGCAGCGTGGACTCTCGGCTGCAGTATTTT.

The chain recombines TRBV2 with TRBJ2-2; the match to TRBD2 covers 7 bases. The germline gives CDR1 SNHLY, CDR2 FYNNEI. The CDR3 runs 18 residues. J lost 2 bases, V lost 2 bases, and 11 bases had no gene match. The CDR3 loop is CASSELRPASGNTGELFF. CDR3 sequence (DNA): TGTGCCAGCAGTGAACTGCGTCCGGCTAGCGGTAACACCGGGGAGCTGTTTTTT.

Notes on this clone: Other DNA sequences of this sample code for an identical CDR3. The V and J genes are TRBV30 and TRBJ2-3; D is undetermined. This CDR3 is 15 amino acids long. V gave up 0 bases and J gave up 0 bases, with 10 bases separating them. Germline assignment: CDR1 GTSNPN and CDR2 SVGIG (reference sequence). The CDR3, as DNA: TGTGCCTGGAGTGTATTTGTGGTAAGCACAGATACGCAGTATTTT. It yields the protein CAWSVFVVSTDTQYF. Full variable domain (outside the CDR3, taken from reference TRBV30 and TRBJ2-3): SQTIHQWPATLVQPVGSPLSLECTVEGTSNPNLYWYRQAAGRGLQLLFYSVGIGQISSEVPQNLSASRPQDRQFILSSKKLLLSDSGFYLCAWSVFVVSTDTQYFGPGTRLTVL.

The V gene is TRBV7-2, the J gene TRBJ2-5; D remains ambiguous. Trimming took off 1 base at V and 1 base at J, with 7 bases between the two ends. Germline V lookup: CDR1 SGHTA, CDR2 FQGNSA. This CDR3 comprises 14 residues. The CDR3, as DNA: TGTGCCAGCAGCTTAGGGAACGTCCAAGAGACCCAGTACTTC. Amino acids: CASSLGNVQETQYF.

This clone was picked up a small number of times. The V and J genes are TRBV15 and TRBJ1-4, with 9 bases aligning to TRBD1. Trimming took 3 bases from V and 0 from J; bases not matched to a gene: 8. Per germline, CDR1 LNHNV and CDR2 YYDKDF (reference sequence). There are 18 residues in the CDR3. DNA for the CDR3: TGTGCCACCAGCAGGGCCCTTAGGACAGGGGCAACTAATGAAAAACTGTTTTTT. Amino acid sequence: CATSRALRTGATNEKLFF.

Only a few counts were recorded for this clone. V gene TRBV29-1 combines with J gene TRBJ2-7; possibly TRBD1 or TRBD2 for D (5 bases each). The CDR3 length is 14 residues. In germline, CDR1 is SQVTM, CDR2 ANQGSEA. V lost 6 bases and J lost 4, with 19 bases in between. The CDR3 is CSVGTTRGGYEQYF. The CDR3 bases are TGCAGCGTGGGGACGACCCGGGGTGGTTACGAGCAGTACTTC.

The V gene is TRBV7-9, the J gene TRBJ1-3, with 9 bases identical to TRBD1. The CDR3 runs 16 residues. Trimming removed 3 bases from V and 0 bases from J; junction bases left unmatched: 3. Germline CDR1 SEHNR, CDR2 FQNEAQ (reference sequence). The CDR3 nucleotides read TGTGCCAGCAGCTTGGAACAGGGGGCCTCTGGAAACACCATATATTTT. It is translated as CASSLEQGASGNTIYF.

The gene calls are TRBV18 and TRBJ2-5; no clear D gene. Germline V lookup: CDR1 KGHSH, CDR2 LQKENI. The ends were cut back, 1 base at V and 3 bases at J, with 3 bases in the middle. The length of the CDR3 is 12 residues. DNA for the CDR3: TGTGCCAGCTCACCACAGGAAGAGACCCAGTACTTC. Protein product: CASSPQEETQYF.

This chain joins TRBV5-1 and TRBJ1-5; TRBD1 aligns across 7 bases. Trimming cost V 4 bases and J 7 bases; bases outside gene matches: 8. Looked up from germline, CDR1 is SGHRS and CDR2 is YFSETQ. The CDR3 is 14 amino acids. The CDR3 loop reads CASSPDREGQPQHF. CDR3 bases: TGCGCCAGCAGCCCCGACAGGGAGGGGCAGCCCCAGCATTTT.

This clone was seen a few times. The chain couples TRBV11-2 to TRBJ2-5; a possible D gene is TRBD2 (5 bases). This CDR3 comprises 13 residues. Germline CDR1 SGHAT, CDR2 FQNNGV. The ends were cut back, 9 bases at V and 5 bases at J, with 16 bases in the middle. The CDR3 loop is CASKPGPGETQYF. The CDR3 nucleotides are TGTGCCAGTAAACCCGGGCCGGGGGAGACCCAGTACTTC.

V gene TRBV19 combines with J gene TRBJ2-1; D perhaps matches TRBD2 (6 bases). The CDR3 is 14 residues long. V was cut by 5 bases and J by 6 bases, with 14 bases left in between. Germline-derived CDR1 and CDR2 are LNHDA and SQIVND (reference sequence). The CDR3 loop reads CASSQPGDRNEQFF. For the CDR3, the DNA is TGTGCCAGTAGTCAGCCGGGGGATCGCAATGAGCAGTTCTTC. Variable domain in full (rest from reference TRBV19 and TRBJ2-1): DGGITQSPKYLFRKEGQNVTLSCEQNLNHDAMYWYRQDPGQGLRLIYYSQIVNDFQKGDIAEGYSVSREKKESFPLTVTSAQKNPTAFYLCASSQPGDRNEQFFGPGTRLTVL.

J is TRBJ2-1 and V is TRBV9; D is unresolved. V lost 3 bases and J lost 0, with 4 bases in between. The CDR3 is 13 residues long. The germline V gene encodes CDR1 SGDLS and CDR2 YYNGEE. The CDR3 protein is CASSANSYNEQFF. Written as DNA, the CDR3 is TGTGCCAGCAGCGCTAACTCCTACAATGAGCAGTTCTTC.

In its sample, this clone was seen a few times. J is TRBJ1-1 and V is TRBV5-1; no definite D call. Germline V gene lookup returns CDR1 SGHRS and CDR2 YFSETQ. The CDR3 runs to 15 residues. Trimming took off 0 bases at V and 1 base at J, with 10 bases between the two ends. The CDR3 spells CASSLVGQQNTEAFF. The CDR3 DNA sequence: TGCGCCAGCAGCTTGGTCGGGCAGCAGAACACTGAAGCTTTCTTT. The whole variable domain, remainder taken from reference TRBV5-1 and TRBJ1-1, is KAGVTQTPRYLIKTRGQQVTLSCSPISGHRSVSWYQQTPGQGLQFLFEYFSETQRNKGNFPGRFSGRQFSNSRSEMNVSTLELGDSALYLCASSLVGQQNTEAFFGQGTRLTVV.

DNA for the CDR3: TGTGCCAGCAGATCCGGGACACTGGGGGAGCAGTACTTC. Protein sequence: CASRSGTLGEQYF. The V call is TRBV6-6, the J call TRBJ2-7; D may be TRBD1 (6 bases). The CDR3 spans 13 residues. V shed 6 bases and J shed 7 bases, with 16 bases lying between them. Germline CDR1 reads MNHNY; CDR2 reads SVGAGI (reference sequence).

CDR3 coding DNA: TGCGCCAGCAGCCCAGGGACTAGTCGCGAGACCCAGTACTTC. The encoded protein is CASSPGTSRETQYF. The J gene is TRBJ2-5, the V gene TRBV5-1, with 8 bases identical to TRBD2. CDR1 is SGHRS, CDR2 YFSETQ, per germline. Germline trimming cut 4 bases from V and 5 bases from J; bases unmatched to any gene: 7. The CDR3 runs 14 residues.

The chain links TRBV29-1 to TRBJ2-3; D is ambiguous. This CDR3 spans 12 amino acids. In germline, CDR1 is SQVTM, CDR2 ANQGSEA. V lost 3 bases to trimming and J lost 3 bases, with 7 bases between them. Here the CDR3 reads CSVEAGTDTQYF. CDR3 coding DNA: TGCAGCGTTGAGGCTGGGACAGATACGCAGTATTTT.

This clone was seen more than once but under ten times. The chain is built from TRBV6-5 and TRBJ1-5; D remains ambiguous. The V gene lost 6 bases and the J gene lost 7 bases, with 13 bases spanning the gap. The CDR3 length is 13 residues. Per germline, CDR1 MNHEY and CDR2 SVGAGI. This chain's CDR3 is CASSEYRGQPQHF. The DNA of the CDR3 is TGTGCCAGCAGCGAATATCGTGGGCAGCCCCAGCATTTT.

This clone was recorded a few times. The V call is TRBV30, the J call TRBJ2-2; 11 bases are a match to TRBD2. This CDR3 has 16 residues. V was pared by 4 bases and J by 4 bases, with 8 bases of the junction left unmatched. CDR1 is GTSNPN and CDR2 is SVGIG in the germline V gene (reference sequence). The CDR3 reads CAWTSGGTFSTGELFF. The CDR3 DNA sequence: TGTGCCTGGACTAGCGGGGGGACATTTTCCACCGGGGAGCTGTTTTTT.

The genes are TRBV19 and TRBJ1-1; TRBD1 agrees at 7 bases. Germline CDR1 LNHDA, CDR2 SQIVND (reference sequence). The CDR3 consists of 13 residues. The V and J ends lost 10 bases and 1 base, in that order; junction bases with no gene match: 6. The CDR3 nucleotides read TGTGCCACTACGAGGACAGGGAACACTGAAGCTTTCTTT. Its translation: CATTRTGNTEAFF. Full variable domain (rest looked up from reference TRBV19 and TRBJ1-1): DGGITQSPKYLFRKEGQNVTLSCEQNLNHDAMYWYRQDPGQGLRLIYYSQIVNDFQKGDIAEGYSVSREKKESFPLTVTSAQKNPTAFYLCATTRTGNTEAFFGQGTRLTVV.